This T cell receptor beta chain was sequenced for a study of OX40 agonist ivuxolimab in advanced cancers. Study background: A partial response was reached by three patients: one with hepatocellular carcinoma and two with cutaneous melanoma. Study-level points and caveats: Clonal expansion in partial responders at 0.1-3.0 mg/kg ranked among the lowest.

Details on this clone: What it binds is unknown.

Exclusion applied to patients with autoimmune disease history or systemic immunosuppression. The table came from immunoSEQ multiplex PCR; TCRdb's copy has only in-frame clones and leaves some out. Of about 77,000 clones listed, about 86% are singletons. The CDR3 sequence is 14 residues long. Trimming stripped 5 bases from V and 5 bases from J, with 15 bases between. The germline CDR1 and CDR2 sequences are MDHEN and SYDVKM. Specimen: CD4+ or CD8+ T cells sorted from blood, collected in a trial of the OX40 agonist ivuxolimab. The receptor was isolated from an adult with an advanced solid tumor such as melanoma, head and neck, liver or kidney cancer. V gene TRBV28 combines with J gene TRBJ1-2; D might be TRBD1 (6 bases). The CDR3 DNA is TGTGCCAGCAGTCCAGGGGAGGGAAGGTATGGCTACACCTTC. The encoded protein is CASSPGEGRYGYTF.